This entry is about one T cell receptor (beta chain). Its specificity is not known. TCRdb processed the RACE reads anew with MiXCR; each CDR3 protein has one entry. Among under 200,000 distinct CDR3 sequences listed, nearly 30% were seen once. These data belong to a study of human T cells and chemical hapten exposure. About the study: Donors were sensitized with 2% DPC on the upper inner arm. Weekly administration of diphenylcyclopropenone to the scalp of patients continued throughout the roughly 24-week study.

The time point denotes: pre-sensitization, week 0. Stated treatment: therapeutic diphenylcyclopropenone sensitization with weekly scalp DPC. People who gave samples had alopecia, were 18 to 70 years old, and were suitable for DPC. Study conclusions and caveats: TCRs above 1 in 1000 frequency did not change with DPC sensitization.

The sequenced sample was whole blood, obtained in connection with sensitization to the hapten diphenylcyclopropenone (DPC). This clonotype originated in a young woman with alopecia areata. Some clones in this sample may be carry-over from other donors' samples.

In DNA form, the CDR3 reads TGTGCCATCAGTGGCTACAGGGAGGGCGAGCAGTACTTC. Its translation is CAISGYREGEQYF. V usage is TRBV10-3 and J usage is TRBJ2-7; TRBD2 might be the D (7 bases). Trimming pared 4 bases from V and 6 bases from J, leaving 13 bases between. Germline V gene lookup returns CDR1 ENHRY and CDR2 SYGVKD. The CDR3 is 13 residues long.